Here is one T cell receptor beta chain with its context. Its antigen is not identified. The data were obtained in a study of T cell responses to AZD1222 COVID-19 vaccine. Study-wide results and limits: Only 6 or 7 individuals given AZD1222 were seropositive at baseline. Spike-wide vaccine-associated CD4 TCRs dominated at 160-218 and 743-854.

The CDR3 consists of 18 residues. The J segment lost 2 bases and the V segment lost 5 bases, leaving 15 bases of the junction unmatched. Germline assignment: CDR1 SNHLY and CDR2 FYNNEI. Measured with immunoSEQ multiplex PCR; TCRdb has only the in-frame clones, and not every one. Among 30,000 to 40,000 clones listed, about four fifths were seen once. This material consisted of peripheral blood, taken 28 days after the second AZD1222 dose. This TCR was recovered from an adult who received the AZD1222 COVID-19 vaccine. This chain uses TRBV2 with TRBJ2-5; TRBD2 matches at 9 bases. CDR3 protein: CASSPGASGNSGQETQYF. The CDR3 DNA reads TGTGCCAGCAGTCCTGGGGCTAGCGGGAACAGTGGACAAGAGACCCAGTACTTC.